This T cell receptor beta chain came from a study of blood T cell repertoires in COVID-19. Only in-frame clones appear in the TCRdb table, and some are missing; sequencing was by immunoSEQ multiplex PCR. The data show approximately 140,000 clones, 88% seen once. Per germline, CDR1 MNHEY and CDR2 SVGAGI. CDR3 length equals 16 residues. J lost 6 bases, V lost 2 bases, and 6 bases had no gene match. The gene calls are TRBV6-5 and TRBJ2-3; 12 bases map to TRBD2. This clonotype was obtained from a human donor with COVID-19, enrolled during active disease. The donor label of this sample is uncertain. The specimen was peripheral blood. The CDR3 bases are TGTGCCAGCAGTTACGGGCTAGCGGGGGGGCTGGATACGCAGTATTTT. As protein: CASSYGLAGGLDTQYF.